The present T cell receptor (beta chain) was sequenced within a study of a mutant IDH1 vaccine in newly diagnosed glioma. Study in general: Radiotherapy, temozolomide, or both had been given previously, and both were given to most.

Profiling relied on immunoSEQ multiplex PCR, and the TCRdb table lists in-frame clones only, not all of them. This table holds 80,000 to 100,000 clones, around 80% found once. Comments on this clone: What it binds is unknown.

The germline V gene encodes CDR1 KGHSH and CDR2 LQKENI. The V and J ends lost 8 bases and 0 bases respectively, with 14 bases between them. CDR3 size: 16 residues. The time point was: baseline, week 1 (first vaccination visit). Treatment described: pre-vaccination baseline after standard-of-care therapy. Whole-study findings and limits: There seemed to be no relation between pseudoprogression and changes in top peripheral T cell clonotypes.

J is TRBJ2-6 and V is TRBV18; D unclear. The source of this sequence is a man aged 35 to 55 with glioma. The starting material was PBMCs, obtained from a glioma patient treated with radiotherapy, temozolomide or both. The CDR3 sequence is CASLRSMGSGANVLTF. The CDR3 region has the DNA TGTGCCAGCCTCAGGTCCATGGGCTCTGGGGCCAACGTCCTGACTTTC.